This T cell receptor beta chain comes out of a study of T-cell reconstitution after alpha-beta-depleted transplantation in children. Notes on the study in general: As was reported, about two months after transplant, alpha-beta T cells came from several hundred expanded graft clones. The study traced high day-60 TCRbeta diversity in some patients to surviving recipient T cells and thymic progenitors. T-cell counts and diversity at one year following transplant were attributed mainly to newly produced T cells.

Molecular barcoding with unique molecular identifiers was used for the TCRbeta library. Each CDR3 protein is one row after TCRdb ran MiXCR on the PCR reads. The sample consists of about 300,000 distinct CDR3 sequences, nearly 8% of them appearing once. This clonotype was seen more than once but under ten times. Antigen unknown. The input for sequencing was peripheral blood, taken 360 days after TCRalphabeta/CD19-depleted stem cell transplant. This receptor was identified in a female patient between 2 and 15 years old who had a stem cell transplant for Fanconi anemia, so the T cells may come from the graft donor.

The CDR3 DNA follows: TGTGCCAGCAGCTCCGATCCGACTTTGGTAGTCAAAAACATTCAGTACTTC. Protein: CASSSDPTLVVKNIQYF. This rearrangement joins TRBV7-8 to TRBJ2-4; D is unclear. CDR1 SGHVS and CDR2 FQNEAQ come from the germline V gene. Trimming pared 4 bases from V and 3 bases from J, leaving 19 bases between. The CDR3 extends over 17 amino acids.